This TCR beta chain stems from a study of T cells in Graves' hyperthyroidism and ophthalmopathy. The wider study: Peripheral blood specimens were obtained at initial diagnosis, prior to any treatment. General study results and limits: In the analysis, a 13 V-J model separated ophthalmopathy from stable hyperthyroidism.

TCR beta CDR3 regions were amplified from RNA transcripts. A first-round RT-PCR of the TCR CDR3 used the HTBI primer set. TCRdb reprocessed the multiplex PCR reads via MiXCR and lists one record per CDR3 protein. The sample lists 370,000 or so distinct CDR3 sequences; roughly 14% were seen once. Reasons for excluding patients were uncontrolled infection, other autoimmune disease, pregnancy or lactation. Blood was drawn at first hyperthyroidism diagnosis, before any ophthalmopathy symptoms. As for this clonotype: Its antigen is currently unknown.

This CDR3 contains 12 residues. CDR1 is GTSNPN and CDR2 is SVGIG in the germline V gene (reference sequence). V dropped 5 bases and J dropped 0 bases, with 5 bases sitting between them. The sequence was obtained from a man aged 25 to 40 with Graves' hyperthyroidism that later progressed to Graves' ophthalmopathy. Sequencing was done on a sample of blood. The V gene is TRBV30, the J gene TRBJ2-1; D remains ambiguous. As DNA, the CDR3 is TGTGCCTGGGGCCCCTCCTACAATGAGCAGTTCTTC. Its protein is CAWGPSYNEQFF.